The subject of this entry is one T cell receptor beta chain. These data belong to a study of blood T cell repertoires in COVID-19. TCRdb's copy holds only in-frame clones and misses some; the assay was immunoSEQ multiplex PCR. Here the sample spans roughly 76,000 clones, 80% to 90% being singletons. Trimming cost V 4 bases and J 7 bases, with 10 bases left between them. The CDR3 covers 13 residues. Germline-derived CDR1 and CDR2 are SGHTA and FQGTGA. This chain links TRBV7-3 with TRBJ2-2; D is perhaps TRBD1 (5 bases). Sequencing was carried out using peripheral blood. This clonotype was sampled from a woman aged 80 or older with active or convalescent COVID-19. DNA for the CDR3: TGTGCCAGCAGCTCCAAGACAGTCGGGGAGCTGTTTTTT. Translating it yields CASSSKTVGELFF.